These 13 T cell receptor beta chains were sequenced from one sample in a study of T cell responses to AZD1222 COVID-19 vaccine (TCRdb year 2021). What this sample's time point label stands for: about 28 days (+/-7) after the second vaccine dose. The method was the immunoSEQ multiplex PCR assay. TCRdb took over this immuneACCESS table, retaining in-frame rearrangements with V and J assigned. Such tables are incomplete; in checked studies, under half of the missing clones stem from an unresolved V gene, and the remainder is unexplained. Recorded for this sample are approximately 140,000 clones; 90% of them occurred a single time. The ten largest clones represent about 3.2% of the sample. The sample was peripheral blood, taken 28 days after the second AZD1222 dose. The source is an adult who received the AZD1222 COVID-19 vaccine.

The V call is TRBV28, the J call TRBJ1-2, with 11 bases lining up with TRBD1. The junction had 5 bases not matched to a gene; V was cut back by 6 bases and J by 8 bases. The CDR3 covers 13 residues. Germline V CDR1 and CDR2: MDHEN, SYDVKM. CDR3 in amino acids: CASSWTGGWGYTF. Here the CDR3 DNA reads TGTGCCAGCAGCTGGACAGGGGGCTGGGGCTACACCTTC.

This clone was seen just once. The rearrangement joins TRBV6-5 to TRBJ2-7; D call uncertain. Looked up from germline, CDR1 is MNHEY and CDR2 is SVGAGI. CDR3 length equals 15 residues. The V end was cut by 5 bases, the J end by 0 bases, with 14 bases between. Written as DNA, the CDR3 is TGTGCCAGCAGTCCCTGGACCGCTCGCTCCTACGAGCAGTACTTC. Its protein product is CASSPWTARSYEQYF.

The chain recombines TRBV5-6 with TRBJ1-6; 9 nucleotides agree with TRBD1. V shed 4 bases and J 10 bases; nucleotides not matched to a gene: 9. The CDR3 is made up of 15 amino acids. Germline V gives CDR1 SGHDT, CDR2 YYEEEE. Here the CDR3 DNA reads TGTGCCAGCAGCACCCTCCGGGACAGGGACTCACCCCTCCACTTT. Protein: CASSTLRDRDSPLHF.

The chain couples TRBV2 to TRBJ2-1, with D perhaps matching TRBD2 (5 bases). The germline V gene has CDR1 SNHLY and CDR2 FYNNEI. V lost 7 bases and J lost 4, with 26 bases in between. There are 18 residues in the CDR3. CDR3 residues: CASTRGLPRTPPYNEQFF. The CDR3 DNA sequence: TGTGCCAGCACCCGGGGTTTGCCCCGTACCCCTCCGTACAATGAGCAGTTCTTC. The complete variable domain, with remaining parts taken from reference TRBV2 and TRBJ2-1, reads EPEVTQTPSHQVTQMGQEVILRCVPISNHLYFYWYRQILGQKVEFLVSFYNNEISEKSEIFDDQFSVERPDGSNFTLKIRSTKLEDSAMYFCASTRGLPRTPPYNEQFFGPGTRLTVL.

The rearrangement joins TRBV27 to TRBJ1-1; the D gene is possibly TRBD1 (5 bases). Germline V CDR1 and CDR2: MNHEY, SMNVEV (reference sequence). The CDR3 contains 15 residues. The V gene lost 5 bases and the J gene lost 1 base, with 14 bases spanning the gap. The CDR3 DNA is TGTGCCAGCAGTGTTGGGGGTCGAAGGAACACTGAAGCTTTCTTT. It yields the protein CASSVGGRRNTEAFF.

The chain joins TRBV30 to TRBJ1-2; 7 bases are a match to TRBD1. CDR3 size: 14 residues. The V gene's germline CDR1 is GTSNPN and CDR2 SVGIG (reference sequence). Trimming at V came to 2 bases and at J to 7 bases, leaving 10 bases not matched to a gene. CDR3 loop: CAWSPGQEKVGYTF. CDR3 bases: TGTGCCTGGAGTCCCGGACAGGAGAAGGTTGGCTACACCTTC.

The V call is TRBV9, the J call TRBJ2-3; 10 bases map to TRBD2. The CDR3 has 17 amino acids. Unmatched junction bases numbered 8, after V lost 0 bases and J lost 4 bases. Germline loops: CDR1 SGDLS, CDR2 YYNGEE. In DNA, the CDR3 is TGTGCCAGCAGCGTAGATCTAGCGGGAGCCTCATCAGATACGCAGTATTTT. Translation: CASSVDLAGASSDTQYF.

V usage is TRBV6-5 and J usage is TRBJ2-7; D may be TRBD1 (5 bases). V lost 5 bases and J lost 6, with 17 bases in between. This CDR3 contains 14 residues. CDR1 is MNHEY, CDR2 SVGAGI, per germline. CDR3: CASSQLDWGTEQYF. CDR3 nucleotide sequence: TGTGCCAGCAGTCAACTTGATTGGGGCACCGAGCAGTACTTC.

The chain joins TRBV7-2 to TRBJ2-5; D is perhaps TRBD1 (6 bases). The CDR3 contains 13 residues. Germline values: CDR1 SGHTA, CDR2 FQGNSA. V was trimmed by 5 bases and J by 4 bases, leaving 11 bases between them. The CDR3 loop reads CASSRPTGETQYF. The DNA for the CDR3 is TGTGCCAGCAGCCGACCGACAGGAGAGACCCAGTACTTC.

This clone was observed a handful of times. The chain joins TRBV2 to TRBJ2-1, with 7 bases lining up with TRBD1. Trimming removed 5 bases from V and 6 bases from J; junction bases left unmatched: 7. This CDR3 has 14 residues. Per germline, CDR1 SNHLY and CDR2 FYNNEI. In DNA form, the CDR3 reads TGTGCCAGCAGTCAAAGACAGGGCACCAATGAGCAGTTCTTC. Its protein is CASSQRQGTNEQFF. The whole variable domain, remainder taken from reference TRBV2 and TRBJ2-1, is EPEVTQTPSHQVTQMGQEVILRCVPISNHLYFYWYRQILGQKVEFLVSFYNNEISEKSEIFDDQFSVERPDGSNFTLKIRSTKLEDSAMYFCASSQRQGTNEQFFGPGTRLTVL.

The chain recombines TRBV7-9 with TRBJ2-7; D not certain. Germline V lookup: CDR1 SEHNR, CDR2 FQNEAQ (reference sequence). The V end was cut by 5 bases, the J end by 5 bases, with 7 bases between. There are 11 residues in the CDR3. The CDR3 loop reads CASSRVDEQYF. The DNA of the CDR3 is TGTGCCAGCAGCCGGGTGGACGAGCAGTACTTC.

This rearrangement joins TRBV27 to TRBJ2-7, with D unclear. There are 13 residues in the CDR3. From germline, CDR1 is MNHEY and CDR2 SMNVEV (reference sequence). V lost 0 bases to trimming and J lost 6 bases, with 9 bases between them. In nucleotides, the CDR3 is TGTGCCAGCAGTTTATCGGATGTGGCCGAGCAGTACTTC. Protein product: CASSLSDVAEQYF.

The chain joins TRBV18 to TRBJ1-4; no definite D call. The CDR3 runs 13 residues. Trimming removed 2 bases at V and 8 bases at J, with 9 bases between. Germline-derived CDR1 and CDR2 are KGHSH and LQKENI. CDR3 bases: TGTGCCAGCTCACCATCGGGAGGAGAAAAACTGTTTTTT. Translating gives CASSPSGGEKLFF.